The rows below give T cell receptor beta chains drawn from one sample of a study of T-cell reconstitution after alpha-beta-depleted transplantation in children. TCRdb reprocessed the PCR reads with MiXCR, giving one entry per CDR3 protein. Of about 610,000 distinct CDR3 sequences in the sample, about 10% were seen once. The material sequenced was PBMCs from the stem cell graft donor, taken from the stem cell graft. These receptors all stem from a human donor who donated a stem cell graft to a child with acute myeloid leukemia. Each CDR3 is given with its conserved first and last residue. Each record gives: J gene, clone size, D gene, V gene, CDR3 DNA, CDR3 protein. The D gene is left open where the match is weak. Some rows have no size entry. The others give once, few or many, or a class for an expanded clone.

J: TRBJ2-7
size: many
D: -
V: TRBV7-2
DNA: TGTGCCAGCAGCCAATCCTCCGGGCCCTACGAGCAGTACTTC
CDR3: CASSQSSGPYEQYF

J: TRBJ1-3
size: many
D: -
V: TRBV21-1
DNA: TGTGCCAGCAGCAACCCTAGTTCTGGAAACACCATATATTTT
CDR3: CASSNPSSGNTIYF

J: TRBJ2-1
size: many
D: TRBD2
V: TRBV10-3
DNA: TGTGCCATCACAGAACCTTCCAGCGGGAGAATCCATGAGCAGTTCTTC
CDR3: CAITEPSSGRIHEQFF

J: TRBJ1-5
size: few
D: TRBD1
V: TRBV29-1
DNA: TGCAGCGCTAGGACAGGGTATGATCAGCCCCAGCATTTT
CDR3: CSARTGYDQPQHF

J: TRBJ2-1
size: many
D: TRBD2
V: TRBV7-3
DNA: TGTGCCAGCAGCGTTAGACTAGCGGGACACAATGAGCAGTTCTTC
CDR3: CASSVRLAGHNEQFF

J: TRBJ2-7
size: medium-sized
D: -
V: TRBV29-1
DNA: TGCAGCGTTGTTTATAACAGTGAGGAGCAGTACTTC
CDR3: CSVVYNSEEQYF

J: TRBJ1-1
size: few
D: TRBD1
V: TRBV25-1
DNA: TGTGCCAGCGGGGACAGGAACACTGAAGCTTTCTTT
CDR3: CASGDRNTEAFF

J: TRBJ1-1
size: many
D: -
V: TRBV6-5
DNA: TGTGCCAGCATCCCCAATACAGGGTACACTGAAGCTTTCTTT
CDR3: CASIPNTGYTEAFF

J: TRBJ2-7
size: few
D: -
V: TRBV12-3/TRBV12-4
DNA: TGTGCCAGCAGCGCGGGACCTCTTGGCTACGAGCAGTACTTC
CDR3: CASSAGPLGYEQYF

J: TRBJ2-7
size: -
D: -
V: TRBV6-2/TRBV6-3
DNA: TGTGCCAGCAGTTATCGAGCCGGCGTAACAGTGCTCTTTACCTACGAGCAGTACTTC
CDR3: CASSYRAGVTVLFTYEQYF

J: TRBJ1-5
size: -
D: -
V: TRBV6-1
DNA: TGTGCCAGCAGAACCGACAGGAATAGCAATCAGCCCCAGCATTTT
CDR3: CASRTDRNSNQPQHF

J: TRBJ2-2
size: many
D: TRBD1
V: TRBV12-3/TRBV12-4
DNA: TGTGCCAGCAGCTCCGGGACAGGGAACACCGGGGAGCTGTTTTTT
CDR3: CASSSGTGNTGELFF

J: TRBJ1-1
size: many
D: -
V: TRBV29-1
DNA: TGCAGCGTCGCTGTGCAGAACACTGAAGCTTTCTTT
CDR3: CSVAVQNTEAFF

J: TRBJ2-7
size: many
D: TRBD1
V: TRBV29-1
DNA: TGCAGCGTTGACGGAGGACAGGGGGCGACCTACGAGCAGTACTTC
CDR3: CSVDGGQGATYEQYF

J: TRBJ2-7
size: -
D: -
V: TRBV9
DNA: TGTGCCAGCTTCCACGAGCAGTACTTC
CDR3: CASFHEQYF

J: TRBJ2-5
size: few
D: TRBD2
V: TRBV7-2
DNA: TGTGCCAGCAGCGCGAGCGGGAGGGCCGTGGAGACCCAGTACTTC
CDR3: CASSASGRAVETQYF

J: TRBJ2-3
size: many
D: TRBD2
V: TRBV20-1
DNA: TGCAGTGCTAAAGCTAGCGGGAGGGCAGATACGCAGTATTTT
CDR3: CSAKASGRADTQYF

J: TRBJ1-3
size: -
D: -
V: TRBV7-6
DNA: TGTGCCAGCAGCTTCCGGGGAGTAGATGGAAACACCATATATTTT
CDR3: CASSFRGVDGNTIYF

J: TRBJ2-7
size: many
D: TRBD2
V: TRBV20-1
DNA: TGCAGCCTGACTAGCCCTACCTACGAGCAGTACTTC
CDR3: CSLTSPTYEQYF

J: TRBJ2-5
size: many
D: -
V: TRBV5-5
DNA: TGTGCCAGCAGCCCCCGGTCCAGGGTCGGGGAGACCCAGTACTTC
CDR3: CASSPRSRVGETQYF

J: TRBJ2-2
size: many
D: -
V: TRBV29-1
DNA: TGCAGCGTGGACAATTCCGGGGAGCTGTTTTTT
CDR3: CSVDNSGELFF

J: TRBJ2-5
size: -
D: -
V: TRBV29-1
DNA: TGCAGCGTTGAAGTGGCGGCGGGGGAGACCCAGTACTTC
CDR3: CSVEVAAGETQYF

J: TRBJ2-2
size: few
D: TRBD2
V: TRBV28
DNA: TGTGCCAGCAGTATGGGACTAGCGGGAGCGGGGGAGCTGTTTTTT
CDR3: CASSMGLAGAGELFF

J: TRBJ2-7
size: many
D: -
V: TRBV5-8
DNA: TGTGCCAGCAGCTTAGCGGCTGGCTCCTACGAGCAGTACTTC
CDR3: CASSLAAGSYEQYF

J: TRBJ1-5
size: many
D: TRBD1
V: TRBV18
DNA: TGTGCCAGCTCACCACCGGGATCAGGGGGCAGGGTTCAGCCCCAGCATTTT
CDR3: CASSPPGSGGRVQPQHF

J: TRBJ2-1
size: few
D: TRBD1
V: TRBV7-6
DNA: TGTGCCAGCAGCCGAAGTCACCCGGGACAGGGTTCAAGGAATGAGCAGTTCTTC
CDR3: CASSRSHPGQGSRNEQFF

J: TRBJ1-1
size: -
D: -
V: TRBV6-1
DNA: TGTGCCAGCAGGGCAGGGAGGTGGACTGAAGCTTTCTTT
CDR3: CASRAGRWTEAFF

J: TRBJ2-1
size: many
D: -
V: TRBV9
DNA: TGTGCCAGCAGCGTGGAGGGGCGGAGCTCCTACAATGAGCAGTTCTTC
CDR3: CASSVEGRSSYNEQFF

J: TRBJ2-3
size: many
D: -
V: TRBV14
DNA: TGTGCCAGCAGCCTCGCCACCGGGACCCGACGGGATACGCAGTATTTT
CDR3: CASSLATGTRRDTQYF

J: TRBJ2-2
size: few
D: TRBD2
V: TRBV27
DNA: TGTGCCAGCAGTTTCACTAGCGGGGGGGGATGGGGCACCGGGGAGCTGTTTTTT
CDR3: CASSFTSGGGWGTGELFF

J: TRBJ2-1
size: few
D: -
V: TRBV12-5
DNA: TGTGCTAGTGGTTTAAGGGCCGAGGGGAGTACGTATGAGCAGTTCTTC
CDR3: CASGLRAEGSTYEQFF

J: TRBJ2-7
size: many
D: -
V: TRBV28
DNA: TGTGCCAGCAGTTTAAACTGGATTTACGAGCAGTACTTC
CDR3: CASSLNWIYEQYF

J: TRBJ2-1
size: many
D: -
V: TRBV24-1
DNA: TGTGCCACCAGTGGGGGGGTTTGGGAGCAGTTCTTC
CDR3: CATSGGVWEQFF

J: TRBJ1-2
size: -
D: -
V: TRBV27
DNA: TGTGCCAGCAGTTTAAGGCAGGGCGGGTTACTAGGCTACACCTTC
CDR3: CASSLRQGGLLGYTF

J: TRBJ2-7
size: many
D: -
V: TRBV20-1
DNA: TGCAGTGCGAGACATCCCAGCTCCTACGAGCAGTACTTC
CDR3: CSARHPSSYEQYF

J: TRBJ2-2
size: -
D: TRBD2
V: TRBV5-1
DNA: TGCGCCAGCAGCCGGACTAGAGACACCGGGGAGCTGTTTTTT
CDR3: CASSRTRDTGELFF

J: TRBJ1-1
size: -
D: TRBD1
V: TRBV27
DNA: TGTGCCAGCAGCTATGGGGACAGACAAATAAACACTGAAGCTTTCTTT
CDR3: CASSYGDRQINTEAFF

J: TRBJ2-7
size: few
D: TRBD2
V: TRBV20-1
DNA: TGCAGTGCTAGAGGTAGCGGGACCTACGAGCAGTACTTC
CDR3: CSARGSGTYEQYF

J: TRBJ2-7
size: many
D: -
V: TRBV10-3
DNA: TGTGCCACCCTAGCGTCAAAAACTACCTACGAGCAGTACTTC
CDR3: CATLASKTTYEQYF

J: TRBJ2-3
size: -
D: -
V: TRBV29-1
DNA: TGCAGCGTTGAATCCCAGGCCGGGGTCGGGCAGTATTTT
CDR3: CSVESQAGVGQYF